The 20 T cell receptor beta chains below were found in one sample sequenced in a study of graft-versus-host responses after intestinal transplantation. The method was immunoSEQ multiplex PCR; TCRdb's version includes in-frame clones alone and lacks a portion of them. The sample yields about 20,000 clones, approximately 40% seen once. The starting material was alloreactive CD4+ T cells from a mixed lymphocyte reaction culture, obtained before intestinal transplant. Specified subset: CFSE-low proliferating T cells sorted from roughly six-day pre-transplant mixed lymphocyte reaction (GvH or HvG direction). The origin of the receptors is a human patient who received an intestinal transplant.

CDR3 in amino acids: CASSPDRPTGELFF. As DNA, the CDR3 is TGCGCCAGCAGCCCCGACAGACCCACCGGGGAGCTGTTTTTT. The V call is TRBV5-1, the J call TRBJ2-2, with D perhaps matching TRBD1 (5 bases). Trimming took 4 bases from V and 4 from J, leaving 11 bases between them. The CDR3 spans 14 residues. Germline V gene sequence: CDR1 SGHRS, CDR2 YFSETQ.

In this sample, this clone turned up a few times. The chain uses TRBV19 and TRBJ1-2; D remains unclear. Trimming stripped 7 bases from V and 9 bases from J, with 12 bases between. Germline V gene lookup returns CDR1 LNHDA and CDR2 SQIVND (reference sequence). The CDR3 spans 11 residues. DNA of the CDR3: TGTGCCAGTACCGCACCTGGTAGCTACACCTTC. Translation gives CASTAPGSYTF.

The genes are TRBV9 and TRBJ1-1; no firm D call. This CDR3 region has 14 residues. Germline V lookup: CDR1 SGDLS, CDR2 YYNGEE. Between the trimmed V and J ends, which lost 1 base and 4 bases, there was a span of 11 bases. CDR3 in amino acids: CASSVSRLGTEAFF. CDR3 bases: TGTGCCAGCAGCGTATCACGTTTAGGCACTGAAGCTTTCTTT.

CDR3 region: CASSLDSGQPQHF. The CDR3, as DNA: TGTGCCAGCTCACTGGATTCTGGGCAGCCCCAGCATTTT. The V and J genes are TRBV18 and TRBJ1-5; D is undetermined. CDR1 KGHSH and CDR2 LQKENI come from the germline V gene. The CDR3 length is 13 residues. Deletions cut 4 bases from V and 7 bases from J, with 11 bases between.

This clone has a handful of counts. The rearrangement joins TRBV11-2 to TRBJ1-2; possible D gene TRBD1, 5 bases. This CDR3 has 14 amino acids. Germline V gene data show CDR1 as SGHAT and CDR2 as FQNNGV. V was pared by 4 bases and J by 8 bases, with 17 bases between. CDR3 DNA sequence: TGTGCCAGCAGCTCCGGACGGACACGGTGGGGCTACACCTTC. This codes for CASSSGRTRWGYTF.

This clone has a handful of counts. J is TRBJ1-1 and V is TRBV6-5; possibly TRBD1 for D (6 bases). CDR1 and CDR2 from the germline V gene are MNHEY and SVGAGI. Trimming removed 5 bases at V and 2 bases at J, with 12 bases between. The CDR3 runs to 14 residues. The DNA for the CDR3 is TGTGCCAGCAGTCATGGGACACTTAACACTGAAGCTTTCTTT. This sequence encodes CASSHGTLNTEAFF.

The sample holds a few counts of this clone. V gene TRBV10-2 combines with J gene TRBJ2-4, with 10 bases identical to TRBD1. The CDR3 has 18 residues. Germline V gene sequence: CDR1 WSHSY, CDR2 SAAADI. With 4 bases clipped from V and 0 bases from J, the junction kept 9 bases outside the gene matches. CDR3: CASSGWGQGTLAKNIQYF. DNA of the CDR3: TGCGCCAGCAGTGGTTGGGGACAGGGGACCTTAGCCAAAAACATTCAGTACTTC.

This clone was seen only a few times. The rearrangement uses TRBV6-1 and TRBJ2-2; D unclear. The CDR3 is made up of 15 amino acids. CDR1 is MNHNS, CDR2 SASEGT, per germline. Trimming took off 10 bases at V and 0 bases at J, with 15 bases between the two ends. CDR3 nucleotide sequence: TGTGCCAACAGCCGAGGCACGGCGAACACCGGGGAGCTGTTTTTT. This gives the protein CANSRGTANTGELFF.

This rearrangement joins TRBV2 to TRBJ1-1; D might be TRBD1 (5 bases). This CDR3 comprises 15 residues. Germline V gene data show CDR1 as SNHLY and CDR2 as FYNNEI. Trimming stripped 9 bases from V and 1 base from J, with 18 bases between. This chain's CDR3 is CASIPPGGRNTEAFF. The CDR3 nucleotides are TGTGCCAGTATTCCACCCGGGGGGAGGAACACTGAAGCTTTCTTT.

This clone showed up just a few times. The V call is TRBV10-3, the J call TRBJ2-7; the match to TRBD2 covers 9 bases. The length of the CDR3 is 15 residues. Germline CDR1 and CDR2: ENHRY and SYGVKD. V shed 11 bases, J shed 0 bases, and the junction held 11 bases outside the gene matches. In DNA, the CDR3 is TGTGCCGGCGGCGGCGGACTAGCGCGCTCCTACGAGCAGTACTTC. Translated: CAGGGGLARSYEQYF.

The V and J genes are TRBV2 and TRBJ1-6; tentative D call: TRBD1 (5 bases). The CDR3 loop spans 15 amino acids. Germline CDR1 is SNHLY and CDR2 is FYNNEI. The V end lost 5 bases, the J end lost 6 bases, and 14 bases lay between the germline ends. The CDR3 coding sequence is TGTGCCAGCAGTAGAGAGACAGTTATTAATTCACCCCTCCACTTT. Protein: CASSRETVINSPLHF.

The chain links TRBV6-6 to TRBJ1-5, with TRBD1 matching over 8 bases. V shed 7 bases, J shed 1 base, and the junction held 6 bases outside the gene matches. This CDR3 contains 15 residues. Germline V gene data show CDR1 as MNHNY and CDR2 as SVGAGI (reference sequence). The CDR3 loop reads CASTMDRVSNQPQHF. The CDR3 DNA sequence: TGTGCCAGCACCATGGACAGGGTGAGCAATCAGCCCCAGCATTTT.

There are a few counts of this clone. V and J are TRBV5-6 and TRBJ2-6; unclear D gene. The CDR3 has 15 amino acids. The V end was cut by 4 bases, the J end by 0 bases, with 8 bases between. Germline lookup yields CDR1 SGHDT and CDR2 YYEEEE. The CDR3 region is CASSLRPSGANVLTF. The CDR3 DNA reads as TGTGCCAGCAGCCTACGCCCCTCTGGGGCCAACGTCCTGACTTTC.

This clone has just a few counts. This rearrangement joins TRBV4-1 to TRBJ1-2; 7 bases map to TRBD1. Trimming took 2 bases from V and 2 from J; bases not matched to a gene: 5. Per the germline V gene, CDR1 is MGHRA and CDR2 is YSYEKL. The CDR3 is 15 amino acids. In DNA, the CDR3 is TGCGCCAGCAGCCAAACCGGGACAGAAAACTATGGCTACACCTTC. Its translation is CASSQTGTENYGYTF.

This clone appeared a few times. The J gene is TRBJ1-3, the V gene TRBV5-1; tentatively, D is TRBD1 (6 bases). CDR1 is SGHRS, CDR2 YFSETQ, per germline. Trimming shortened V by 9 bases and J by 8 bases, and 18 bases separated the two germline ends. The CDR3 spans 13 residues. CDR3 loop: CATPRGGGDTIYF. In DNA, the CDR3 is TGCGCCACCCCGCGGGGAGGGGGGGACACCATATATTTT.

CDR3 amino acids: CASSIGTAYEQYF. CDR3 in DNA: TGCGCCAGCAGCATAGGGACAGCCTACGAGCAGTACTTC. The rearrangement uses TRBV5-1 and TRBJ2-7, with 7 bases matching TRBD1. The J segment lost 2 bases and the V segment lost 4 bases, leaving 3 bases of the junction unmatched. This CDR3 is 13 amino acids long. Germline V gives CDR1 SGHRS, CDR2 YFSETQ.

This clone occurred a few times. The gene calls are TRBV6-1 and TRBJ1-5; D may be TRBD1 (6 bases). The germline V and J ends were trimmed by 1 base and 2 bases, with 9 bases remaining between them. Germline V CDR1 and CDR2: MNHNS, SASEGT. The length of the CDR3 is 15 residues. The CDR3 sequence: CASSEDPGGNQPQHF. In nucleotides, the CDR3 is TGTGCCAGCAGTGAAGATCCAGGGGGCAATCAGCCCCAGCATTTT.

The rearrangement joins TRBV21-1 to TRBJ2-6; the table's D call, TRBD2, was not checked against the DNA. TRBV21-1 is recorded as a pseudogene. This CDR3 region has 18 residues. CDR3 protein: CASSIAARIGAGANVLTF. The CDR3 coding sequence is TGTGCCAGCAGCATCGCGGCCCGGATTGGAGCTGGGGCCAACGTCCTGACTTTC.

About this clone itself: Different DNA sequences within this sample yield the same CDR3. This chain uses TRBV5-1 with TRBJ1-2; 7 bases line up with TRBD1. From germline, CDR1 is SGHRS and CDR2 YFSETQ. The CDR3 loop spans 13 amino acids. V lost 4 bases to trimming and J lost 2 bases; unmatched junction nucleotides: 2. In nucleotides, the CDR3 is TGCGCCAGCAGCCCGGACAGGAACTATGGCTACACCTTC. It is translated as CASSPDRNYGYTF.

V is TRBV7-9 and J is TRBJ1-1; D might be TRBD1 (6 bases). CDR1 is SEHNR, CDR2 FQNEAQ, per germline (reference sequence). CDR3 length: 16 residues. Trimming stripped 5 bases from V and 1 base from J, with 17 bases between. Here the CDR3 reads CASSPRQGNSNTEAFF. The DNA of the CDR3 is TGTGCCAGCAGCCCTCGGCAGGGGAACTCGAACACTGAAGCTTTCTTT.